The 30 T cell receptor beta chains given below trace back to one sample, sequenced in a study of T cells in localized non-small cell lung cancer. Generated by immunoSEQ multiplex PCR, the TCRdb table keeps only in-frame clones and is missing some. The sample lists approximately 2,500 clones, 25% occurring once. The sequences come from lung tumor tissue, collected before any cancer treatment. These receptors were taken from a woman aged 35-70 years with stage I lung adenocarcinoma.

The chain joins TRBV6-8 to TRBJ2-5; TRBD2 matches at 9 bases. J lost 4 bases, V lost 2 bases, and 5 bases had no gene match. CDR3 length: 15 residues. Germline V lookup: CDR1 MNHGY, CDR2 SAAAGT. The CDR3 spells CASSYNSGRGETQYF. For the CDR3, the DNA is TGTGCCAGCAGTTACAATAGCGGGAGAGGAGAGACCCAGTACTTC.

This clone was picked up a small number of times. The V gene is TRBV28, the J gene TRBJ1-1; D is uncertain. This CDR3 comprises 16 residues. V was clipped by 8 bases and J by 9 bases, with 28 bases between them. Germline values: CDR1 MDHEN, CDR2 SYDVKM. The CDR3 loop reads CASGSLDGPAYKKAFF. CDR3 sequence (DNA): TGTGCCAGCGGGTCATTGGACGGGCCCGCATACAAAAAAGCTTTCTTT.

This chain links TRBV28 with TRBJ2-3, with TRBD2 identical over 9 bases. Germline V gene sequence: CDR1 MDHEN, CDR2 SYDVKM. The trim removed 5 bases at V and 7 bases at J, leaving 16 bases unmatched. This CDR3 comprises 17 residues. This chain's CDR3 is CASSMLGTSPKGYTQYF. DNA for the CDR3: TGTGCCAGCAGTATGCTAGGGACTAGCCCGAAGGGTTATACGCAGTATTTT. Combining the CDR3 with reference TRBV28 and TRBJ2-3 gives the whole variable domain DVKVTQSSRYLVKRTGEKVFLECVQDMDHENMFWYRQDPGLGLRLIYFSYDVKMKEKGDIPEGYSVSREKKERFSLILESASTNQTSMYLCASSMLGTSPKGYTQYFGPGTRLTVL.

The V gene is TRBV30, the J gene TRBJ2-5; no clear D. The germline V gene has CDR1 GTSNPN and CDR2 SVGIG (reference sequence). V was shortened by 0 bases and J by 5 bases, with 10 bases between the two germline ends. The CDR3 spans 13 residues. CDR3 nucleotide sequence: TGTGCCTGGAGTGTAGTGGTAGGCGAGACCCAGTACTTC. Its protein product is CAWSVVVGETQYF.

This clone was detected a few times. This rearrangement joins TRBV4-2 to TRBJ1-1; D not certain. The length of the CDR3 is 13 residues. Trimming cost V 5 bases and J 0 bases, with 7 bases left between them. Germline values: CDR1 LGHNA, CDR2 YNFKEQ. Here the CDR3 reads CASSFYLNTEAFF. For the CDR3, the DNA is TGTGCCAGCAGCTTCTATCTGAACACTGAAGCTTTCTTT.

The chain combines TRBV15 with TRBJ1-4; D uncertain. Germline CDR1 reads LNHNV; CDR2 reads YYDKDF (reference sequence). Trimming removed 9 bases from V and 0 bases from J, with 17 bases in between. The CDR3 spans 16 residues. The CDR3 is CATQDPGKATNEKLFF. The CDR3 nucleotides read TGTGCCACTCAGGATCCGGGAAAGGCAACTAATGAAAAACTGTTTTTT.

The chain carries TRBV6-8 and TRBJ2-3; 9 positions match TRBD1. V shed 5 bases and J 3 bases; nucleotides not matched to a gene: 6. CDR1 is MNHGY, CDR2 SAAAGT, per germline. The CDR3 is made up of 15 amino acids. The CDR3 is CASSTDRGSTDTQYF. The CDR3 DNA reads TGTGCCAGCAGTACCGACAGGGGGTCTACAGATACGCAGTATTTT.

The V and J genes are TRBV11-3 and TRBJ2-5, with 11 bases aligning to TRBD2. This CDR3 has 15 residues. CDR1 and CDR2 from the germline V gene are SGHNT and YENEEA. V gave up 2 bases and J gave up 5 bases; unmatched junction bases: 4. CDR3 sequence reads: CASSLLAGGGETQYF. The CDR3 region has the DNA TGTGCCAGCAGCTTACTAGCGGGAGGAGGGGAGACCCAGTACTTC. The complete variable domain, with remaining parts taken from reference TRBV11-3 and TRBJ2-5, reads EAGVVQSPRYKIIEKKQPVAFWCNPISGHNTLYWYLQNLGQGPELLIRYENEEAVDDSQLPKDRFSAERLKGVDSTLKIQPAELGDSAVYLCASSLLAGGGETQYFGPGTRLLVL.

The chain carries TRBV15 and TRBJ2-1; 8 bases agree with TRBD2. The CDR3 covers 18 residues. Looked up from germline, CDR1 is LNHNV and CDR2 is YYDKDF (reference sequence). The ends lost 1 base at V and 4 bases at J; junction bases unmatched: 12. CDR3 coding DNA: TGTGCCACCAGCAGAGCGGAAACTAGCGGACTTTTTTACAATGAGCAGTTCTTC. Its protein product is CATSRAETSGLFYNEQFF.

The chain combines TRBV11-3 with TRBJ2-5, with 12 bases lining up with TRBD2. The CDR3 extends over 16 amino acids. V was pared by 2 bases and J by 0 bases, with 1 base of the junction left unmatched. The V gene's germline CDR1 is SGHNT and CDR2 YENEEA. This CDR3 is CASSLTSGGYQETQYF. The CDR3, as DNA: TGTGCCAGCAGCTTAACTAGCGGGGGGTACCAAGAGACCCAGTACTTC.

CDR3 DNA: TGTGCCTGGAGTGTCTCACAGGGTTACGAGCAGTACTTC. Amino acid sequence: CAWSVSQGYEQYF. V and J are TRBV30 and TRBJ2-7; D may be TRBD1 (6 bases). V gave up 0 bases and J gave up 4 bases, with 10 bases separating them. The CDR3 extends over 13 amino acids. Germline V gives CDR1 GTSNPN, CDR2 SVGIG (reference sequence). Using reference TRBV30 and TRBJ2-7 for the parts outside the CDR3, the full variable domain is SQTIHQWPATLVQPVGSPLSLECTVEGTSNPNLYWYRQAAGRGLQLLFYSVGIGQISSEVPQNLSASRPQDRQFILSSKKLLLSDSGFYLCAWSVSQGYEQYFGPGTRLTVT.

V and J are TRBV9 and TRBJ2-3; 13 nucleotides align to TRBD2. CDR1 SGDLS and CDR2 YYNGEE come from the germline V gene. The trim removed 3 bases at V and 2 bases at J, leaving 3 bases unmatched. The CDR3 contains 16 residues. CDR3 amino acids: CASSAGTSGITDTQYF. CDR3 sequence (DNA): TGTGCCAGCAGCGCGGGGACTAGCGGGATCACAGATACGCAGTATTTT.

This clone showed up just a few times. The J gene is TRBJ2-7, the V gene TRBV6-8; D is undetermined. CDR3 length: 17 amino acids. From germline, CDR1 is MNHGY and CDR2 SAAAGT. Trimming took 7 bases from V and 0 from J, leaving 22 bases between them. The CDR3 reads CASTTIFLGRSSYEQYF. CDR3 in DNA: TGTGCCAGCACCACGATCTTTCTAGGTCGAAGCTCCTACGAGCAGTACTTC.

The V and J genes are TRBV9 and TRBJ2-3; 7 bases line up with TRBD1. With 5 bases clipped from V and 8 bases from J, the junction kept 8 bases outside the gene matches. Germline CDR1 is SGDLS and CDR2 is YYNGEE. The CDR3 is 13 amino acids. The CDR3 DNA reads as TGTGCCAGCAGAACAGGGGCACCAGCTACGCAGTATTTT. Translating it yields CASRTGAPATQYF.

V is TRBV7-6 and J is TRBJ1-1; no clear D gene. The CDR3 contains 14 residues. V lost 2 bases to trimming and J lost 4 bases, with 11 bases between them. Per the germline V gene, CDR1 is SGHVS and CDR2 is FNYEAQ. CDR3 protein: CASSLQAGSTEAFF. The CDR3 DNA reads as TGTGCCAGCAGCTTACAGGCGGGTAGCACTGAAGCTTTCTTT.

The chain employs TRBV2 and TRBJ1-4; D is uncertain. Deletions cut 5 bases from V and 0 bases from J, with 7 bases between. The CDR3 has 14 amino acids. Germline lookup yields CDR1 SNHLY and CDR2 FYNNEI. The CDR3 region is CASSYSATNEKLFF. As DNA, the CDR3 is TGTGCCAGCAGTTACTCAGCAACTAATGAAAAACTGTTTTTT.

In its sample, this clone is medium-sized (0.01 to 0.1%). V and J are TRBV6-8 and TRBJ1-5; TRBD1 agrees at 9 bases. The CDR3 is 16 amino acids. Germline V gene lookup returns CDR1 MNHGY and CDR2 SAAAGT. Germline trimming cut 6 bases from V and 5 bases from J; bases unmatched to any gene: 11. CDR3 sequence reads: CASRPPGQGVHQPQHF. CDR3 coding DNA: TGTGCCAGCAGGCCTCCGGGACAGGGAGTTCATCAGCCCCAGCATTTT.

This clone was seen only a few times. CDR3 protein: CASSPPWAGGGSTEAFF. Written as DNA, the CDR3 is TGTGCCAGCTCACCACCCTGGGCCGGTGGTGGTAGCACTGAAGCTTTCTTT. The chain carries TRBV18 and TRBJ1-1; no definite D call. Germline CDR1 and CDR2: KGHSH and LQKENI. V was trimmed by 0 bases and J by 4 bases, leaving 18 bases between them. The CDR3 has 17 amino acids.

This clone occurred a few times. The CDR3 bases are TGTGCCAGCAGCTTAGTCCCGGACAAACCCTACGAGCAGTACTTC. Translation: CASSLVPDKPYEQYF. This chain links TRBV11-3 with TRBJ2-7, with TRBD1 as a possible D gene (5 bases). Trimming took 1 base from V and 2 from J, leaving 12 bases between them. In germline, CDR1 is SGHNT, CDR2 YENEEA. The CDR3 length is 15 residues.

This clone was seen a few times. The V and J genes are TRBV23-1 and TRBJ2-7; D remains unclear. TRBV23-1 is classed as an ORF, of uncertain function. The CDR3 is 13 residues long. V dropped 6 bases and J dropped 2 bases, with 11 bases sitting between them. The CDR3: CASSWSLTYEQYF. The CDR3, as DNA: TGCGCCAGCAGCTGGAGCCTTACCTACGAGCAGTACTTC.

The chain employs TRBV28 and TRBJ2-7, with unresolved D. The CDR3 spans 19 residues. Germline-derived CDR1 and CDR2 are MDHEN and SYDVKM. Trimming left V 3 bases short and J 2 bases short, with 26 bases between. CDR3 nucleotide sequence: TGTGCCAGCAGTTTTTACGTGCTGGAATCGCAAATCGTCGCCTACGAGCAGTACTTC. Translated, it gives CASSFYVLESQIVAYEQYF.

The chain joins TRBV14 to TRBJ2-7; TRBD2 matches 7 bases. V lost 1 base to trimming and J lost 2 bases; unmatched junction nucleotides: 5. CDR3 length equals 15 residues. CDR1 is SGHDN and CDR2 is FVKESK in the germline V gene. CDR3 sequence reads: CASSQGGTIPYEQYF. The CDR3 bases are TGTGCCAGCAGCCAAGGAGGGACTATACCCTACGAGCAGTACTTC.

The chain carries TRBV5-1 and TRBJ2-7; D is ambiguous. Germline CDR1 SGHRS, CDR2 YFSETQ. V was trimmed by 4 bases and J by 12 bases, leaving 26 bases between them. CDR3 length: 15 residues. CDR3 protein: CASSPISDTFLTRYF. Here the CDR3 DNA reads TGCGCCAGCAGCCCCATCAGTGACACGTTCCTTACTCGGTACTTC.

The count of this clone is one. The V and J genes are TRBV18 and TRBJ2-5, with D perhaps given as TRBD1 or TRBD2 (5 bases each). Germline CDR1 is KGHSH and CDR2 is LQKENI. The CDR3 totals 16 residues. The V end lost 3 bases, the J end lost 1 base, and 15 bases lay between the germline ends. CDR3 nucleotides: TGTGCCAGCTCACCCTTTCAAACGAGGGGCCAAGAGACCCAGTACTTC. Translation: CASSPFQTRGQETQYF.

V and J are TRBV11-3 and TRBJ1-3, with D maybe TRBD1 (5 bases). Germline V gives CDR1 SGHNT, CDR2 YENEEA. The CDR3 sequence is 14 residues long. V lost 3 bases and J 1 base, leaving 7 bases between the germline ends. The CDR3 region is CASSLGGSGNTIYF. CDR3 DNA sequence: TGTGCCAGCAGCTTGGGGGGTTCTGGAAACACCATATATTTT.

The J gene is TRBJ2-7, the V gene TRBV11-3; unclear D gene. Germline-derived CDR1 and CDR2 are SGHNT and YENEEA. V was pared by 5 bases and J by 5 bases, with 25 bases between. The CDR3 runs to 17 residues. The CDR3 DNA follows: TGTGCCAGCAGCGCCGCGATTGGCTCGAGTCGGTCCCACGAGCAGTACTTC. The encoded protein is CASSAAIGSSRSHEQYF.

This clone occurred a few times. CDR3 in amino acids: CASTTASVQAFF. The CDR3 nucleotides are TGTGCCAGCACCACCGCTTCAGTGCAGGCTTTCTTT. This rearrangement joins TRBV28 to TRBJ1-1; D gene uncertain. With 7 bases removed from V and 11 bases from J, the gap between germline ends came to 17 bases. Germline CDR1 reads MDHEN; CDR2 reads SYDVKM. This CDR3 has 12 residues. Variable domain in full (rest from reference TRBV28 and TRBJ1-1): DVKVTQSSRYLVKRTGEKVFLECVQDMDHENMFWYRQDPGLGLRLIYFSYDVKMKEKGDIPEGYSVSREKKERFSLILESASTNQTSMYLCASTTASVQAFFGQGTRLTVV.

The table lists this clone with a few counts. The CDR3: CASSQDIEGSNQPQHF. The DNA for the CDR3 is TGCGCCAGCAGCCAAGATATTGAGGGTAGCAATCAGCCCCAGCATTTT. The chain links TRBV4-1 to TRBJ1-5, with no clear D. V was clipped by 0 bases and J by 0 bases, with 9 bases between them. Germline V gene sequence: CDR1 MGHRA, CDR2 YSYEKL. The CDR3 is made up of 16 amino acids.

CDR3 bases: TGTGCCAGCTCAGGCTTCGGGACGTCGTCTGGGGCCAACGTCCTGACTTTC. It specifies CASSGFGTSSGANVLTF. The genes are TRBV18 and TRBJ2-6; possibly TRBD1 or TRBD2 for D (5 bases each). Germline CDR1 is KGHSH and CDR2 is LQKENI. The CDR3 runs 17 residues. V shed 5 bases and J shed 1 base, with 15 bases lying between them.

This chain uses TRBV18 with TRBJ2-7, with D maybe TRBD2 (6 bases). The CDR3 is made up of 13 amino acids. Trimming left V 3 bases short and J 2 bases short, with 8 bases between. Germline CDR1 and CDR2: KGHSH and LQKENI. CDR3 loop: CASSPPGAYEQYF. As DNA, the CDR3 is TGTGCCAGCTCACCCCCGGGAGCCTACGAGCAGTACTTC.